These T cell receptor beta chains were read from a single sample in a study of T cell responses to AZD1222 COVID-19 vaccine. Method: immunoSEQ multiplex PCR; TCRdb's copy keeps in-frame clones and lacks some. Here the sample spans 130,000 to 150,000 clones, about 90% being singletons. Here the sequenced sample was peripheral blood, taken on day 0 of AZD1222 vaccination. These receptors originate from an adult in good health. Each CDR3 is given with its conserved first and last residue. D genes are given only for firm matches.

>NA|TRBJ2-6|TRBV7-2
TGTGCCAGCCGAACAGGGTCTGGGGCCAACGTCCTGACTTTC
CASRTGSGANVLTF
>NA|TRBJ1-2|TRBV6-2/TRBV6-3
TGTGCCAGCAGTTACGGGCGAGGGCGAGGCTATGGCTACACCTTC
CASSYGRGRGYGYTF
>TRBD1|TRBJ1-2|TRBV7-9
TGTGCCAGCAGCTTACCAGTGGGACAGGACCAACTCGGGGGCTACACCTTC
CASSLPVGQDQLGGYTF
>TRBD2|TRBJ2-1|TRBV7-2
TGTGCCAGCAGCGTGACTAGCCTATCCTACAATGAGCAGTTCTTC
CASSVTSLSYNEQFF
>TRBD2|TRBJ2-3|TRBV6-5
TGTGCCAGCAGTTATGAACTAGCGGGAGGCCACCATACGCAGTATTTT
CASSYELAGGHHTQYF
>NA|TRBJ2-3|TRBV24-1
TGTGCCACCAGTGACGACAGTGAGAAAACAGATACGCAGTATTTT
CATSDDSEKTDTQYF
>NA|TRBJ1-2|TRBV30
TGTGCCTGGATAATTATATTCCAGCATGGCTACACCTTC
CAWIIIFQHGYTF
>NA|TRBJ2-7|TRBV7-9
TGTGCCAGCAGCCGTTCTTATACCCTCGGGACGTTGGTGGTCGAGCAGTACTTC
CASSRSYTLGTLVVEQYF
>TRBD2|TRBJ2-7|TRBV5-1
TGCGCCAGCAGCTTGGGTCAGGCCGGACTAGCGGGGGGACTCATTACGTACGAGCAGTACTTC
CASSLGQAGLAGGLITYEQYF
>TRBD1|TRBJ2-5|TRBV20-1
TGCAGTGCGACAGGGCTAGAGACCCAGTACTTC
CSATGLETQYF